Listed below are T cell receptor beta chains from one sample, sequenced in a study of blood T cell repertoires in COVID-19. Here immunoSEQ multiplex PCR was the method, and the copy in TCRdb shows in-frame clones only, minus some. The sample includes approximately 260,000 clones, approximately 85% of them seen just once. The sample was peripheral blood. Receptors were obtained from a woman in her 70s with acute or convalescent COVID-19. The CDR3 runs from the conserved cysteine through the conserved F or W. D genes are given only for firm matches. Rows give clone size only sometimes, using once, few, many, or a class for an expanded clone.

>TRBJ2-2|TRBV3-1/TRBV3-2|NA|NA
TGTGCCAGCAGCCAGACCTACGGGTCCGGGGAGCTGTTTTTT
CASSQTYGSGELFF
>TRBJ1-1|TRBV5-1|NA|NA
TGCGCCAGCAGCTTGGTGGAGGACACTGAAGCTTTCTTT
CASSLVEDTEAFF
>TRBJ1-2|TRBV2|NA|NA
TGTGCCAGCAGTCTGGGGGGACGGGGTTATGGCTACACCTTC
CASSLGGRGYGYTF
>TRBJ1-2|TRBV5-1|NA|NA
TGCGCCAGCAGCCCCGGCGACAAGAACTATGGCTACACCTTC
CASSPGDKNYGYTF
>TRBJ2-4|TRBV15|NA|NA
TGTGCCACCACGGTCGGAGGCGCCAAAAACATTCAGTACTTC
CATTVGGAKNIQYF
>TRBJ1-3|TRBV5-6|NA|NA
TGTGCCAGCAGCTTCCGGGGACTTTCCTCTGGAAACACCATATATTTT
CASSFRGLSSGNTIYF
>TRBJ1-4|TRBV18|NA|TRBD1
TGTGCCAGCTCATCGTCCGGGACAGGGGGCGAAAAACTGTTTTTT
CASSSSGTGGEKLFF
>TRBJ2-1|TRBV13|once|TRBD2
TGTGCCAGCAGCCGACCTAGCGGGGGGGCTTGGGAGCAGTTCTTC
CASSRPSGGAWEQFF
>TRBJ1-4|TRBV2|once|TRBD1
TGTGCCAGCAGTGTCCGGACAGGGCAGAATGAAAAACTGTTTTTT
CASSVRTGQNEKLFF
>TRBJ2-7|TRBV5-4|NA|TRBD1
TGTGCCAGCAGCAGTCCGGGACAGGCCTACGAGCAGTACTTC
CASSSPGQAYEQYF
>TRBJ1-4|TRBV6-5|NA|TRBD1
TGTGCCAGCAGGACAGGGGGAAGGGGTGAAAAACTGTTTTTT
CASRTGGRGEKLFF
>TRBJ2-3|TRBV6-6|NA|NA
TGTGCCAGCACCGAGAGAGGCATATCTAGCACAGATACGCAGTATTTT
CASTERGISSTDTQYF
>TRBJ2-5|TRBV24-1|NA|NA
TGTGCCACCAGTGATTTATTCCCTTCGGGACAAGAGACCCAGTACTTC
CATSDLFPSGQETQYF
>TRBJ2-2|TRBV10-3|NA|TRBD2
TGTGCCATCAATCCGATCGGTGGCGGGGGGGTCGGGGAGCTGTTTTTT
CAINPIGGGGVGELFF
>TRBJ1-2|TRBV7-3|NA|TRBD1
TGTGCCAGCAGCTTCGGAACAGGGGTAGGAGGCTACACCTTC
CASSFGTGVGGYTF
>TRBJ2-5|TRBV3-1/TRBV3-2|NA|NA
TGTGCCAGCAGCCAAGGGCTAGCTGAGACCCAGTACTTC
CASSQGLAETQYF
>TRBJ1-1|TRBV4-1|NA|NA
TGCGCCAGCAGCCAAGAACAGGCGAACACTGAAGCTTTCTTT
CASSQEQANTEAFF
>TRBJ2-5|TRBV3-1/TRBV3-2|NA|TRBD2
TGTGCCAGCAGCCAACGGGGGGGAGAGACCCAGTACTTC
CASSQRGGETQYF
>TRBJ1-4|TRBV27|NA|NA
TGTGCCAGCAGTCCCCAAATCCAGGAAAAACTGTTTTTT
CASSPQIQEKLFF
>TRBJ2-7|TRBV2|NA|TRBD1
TGTGCCAGCACCAGGGACAGGGCTGGGGACGAGCAGTACTTC
CASTRDRAGDEQYF
>TRBJ1-3|TRBV15|NA|NA
TGTGCCACCAGCAGAGAAGCGCCAGGAAACACCATATATTTT
CATSREAPGNTIYF
>TRBJ2-3|TRBV9|NA|NA
TGTGCCAGCAGCCCCCGGGGGCAGGGGGGAGATACGCAGTATTTT
CASSPRGQGGDTQYF
>TRBJ2-1|TRBV20-1|NA|NA
TGCAGTGCTAGTGCTAGCCATTCCTACAATGAGCAGTTCTTC
CSASASHSYNEQFF
>TRBJ1-4|TRBV18|NA|NA
TGTGCCAGCTCACCCCAAACGACAGGTCTTAATGAAAAACTGTTTTTT
CASSPQTTGLNEKLFF
>TRBJ2-3|TRBV4-1|NA|NA
TGCGCCAGCAGCCACGTCGTGTCCGGGGGAAACACAGATACGCAGTATTTT
CASSHVVSGGNTDTQYF
>TRBJ2-5|TRBV29-1|NA|TRBD2
TGCAGCGGGTTACTAGCGGGGGCCCCAGAGACCCAGTACTTC
CSGLLAGAPETQYF
>TRBJ2-5|TRBV7-8|NA|TRBD1
TGTGCCAGCAGCTTAGAAGGGACAGGGAATGGACAGACCCAGTACTTC
CASSLEGTGNGQTQYF
>TRBJ2-1|TRBV4-1|NA|NA
TGCGCCAGCAGCCAAGAACGGGGGTCCAATGAGCAGTTCTTC
CASSQERGSNEQFF
>TRBJ2-1|TRBV20-1|NA|NA
TGCAGTGCTAGAGACGTAGCTGAGCAGTTCTTC
CSARDVAEQFF
>TRBJ2-5|TRBV19|NA|NA
TGTGCCAGTAACGACGGGTTAGGCGAGACCCAGTACTTC
CASNDGLGETQYF
>TRBJ1-5|TRBV4-1|NA|NA
TGCGCCAGCAGCCAAGAGGGGGCTAGGCATCAGCCCCAGCATTTT
CASSQEGARHQPQHF
>TRBJ1-2|TRBV2|NA|NA
TGTGCCAGCAGACATAATAACTATGGCTACACCTTC
CASRHNNYGYTF
>TRBJ2-5|TRBV18|NA|TRBD2
TGTGCCAGCTCACCACTAGCGGGGGTGCAAGAGACCCAGTACTTC
CASSPLAGVQETQYF
>TRBJ1-2|TRBV29-1|NA|NA
TGCAGCGTTGAAGATCGGGGTCCAAGCTACACCTTC
CSVEDRGPSYTF
>TRBJ2-3|TRBV9|NA|TRBD2
TGTGCCAGCAGCCCACAGACTAGCGGGGATACGCAGTATTTT
CASSPQTSGDTQYF
>TRBJ2-2|TRBV7-6|NA|TRBD1
TGTGCCAGCAGCTTCAGGGGGCGGGAATCCGGGGAGCTGTTTTTT
CASSFRGRESGELFF
>TRBJ2-2|TRBV5-1|NA|TRBD2
TGCGCCAGCAGCTTGGGGACTAGCGGCTACGGGGAGCTGTTTTTT
CASSLGTSGYGELFF
>TRBJ1-2|TRBV14|NA|NA
TGTGCCAGCAGCCAATCCCCAGGGGAGTACTATGGCTACACCTTC
CASSQSPGEYYGYTF
>TRBJ2-7|TRBV2|NA|NA
TGTGCCAGCAAAGCAGACCACAGCTCCTACGAGCAGTACTTC
CASKADHSSYEQYF
>TRBJ1-2|TRBV11-2|few|TRBD1
TGTGCCAGCAGCGTCCGGGACAGAATCTATGGCTACACCTTC
CASSVRDRIYGYTF
>TRBJ2-3|TRBV2|few|TRBD2
TGTGCCAGCAGACCTAGCGGGGGGCCAACAGATACGCAGTATTTT
CASRPSGGPTDTQYF
>TRBJ1-2|TRBV5-1|once|TRBD1
TGCGCCAGCAGCCCATCCGGGACAGGCGTATCTTGGCCTTCCGGCTACACCTTC
CASSPSGTGVSWPSGYTF
>TRBJ1-2|TRBV19|NA|TRBD1
TGTGCCAGTAGTGCCAGAGACAGGGCCAACAACTATGGCTACACCTTC
CASSARDRANNYGYTF
>TRBJ2-7|TRBV29-1|few|NA
TGCAGCGTTTCAACGCCAAGGGGCAGTTCGTGGGAGCAGTACTTC
CSVSTPRGSSWEQYF
>TRBJ2-2|TRBV5-1|NA|NA
TGCGCCAGCAGCCTCGGGGCTAGCGCATCAAAACTGAACACCGGGGAGCTGTTTTTT
CASSLGASASKLNTGELFF
>TRBJ2-1|TRBV29-1|NA|TRBD1
TGCAGCGTTGAAGGGAAGGACAGGGGGACCAATGAGCAGTTCTTC
CSVEGKDRGTNEQFF
>TRBJ2-1|TRBV20-1|NA|TRBD2
TGCAGTGCTAGTCGGAGCGGGGGCGAGCAGTTCTTC
CSASRSGGEQFF
>TRBJ1-6|TRBV5-1|NA|TRBD1
TGCGCCAGCAGCAACCCGGGACAGACGTTTAATTCACCCCTCCACTTT
CASSNPGQTFNSPLHF
>TRBJ1-2|TRBV13|NA|TRBD1
TGTGCCAGCAGCTTAGGCCGTATGAGGGGGCCCGCGGCTGGCTACACCTTC
CASSLGRMRGPAAGYTF